This T cell receptor (beta chain) was captured in a study of T cell responses to AZD1222 COVID-19 vaccine. With 3 bases removed from V and 7 bases from J, the gap between germline ends came to 9 bases. The germline CDR1 and CDR2 sequences are GTSNPN and SVGIG (reference sequence). CDR3 length: 11 residues. Study results and limitations: A reported finding is that nearly half of spike-specific TCRs target unmutated variant regions.

The table came from immunoSEQ multiplex PCR; TCRdb's copy has only in-frame clones and leaves some out. This table has roughly 180,000 clones, 91% appearing once. To note about this clone: Its target is not known.

The TCR was taken from an adult in good health. The chain links TRBV30 to TRBJ1-1; D is perhaps TRBD1 (6 bases). The source was peripheral blood, collected on day 0 of AZD1222 vaccination. The CDR3 DNA reads as TGTGCCTGGAGAGGGGGGGGTGAAGCTTTCTTT. Translating it yields CAWRGGGEAFF. Based on the CDR3 plus reference TRBV30 and TRBJ1-1, the full variable domain is SQTIHQWPATLVQPVGSPLSLECTVEGTSNPNLYWYRQAAGRGLQLLFYSVGIGQISSEVPQNLSASRPQDRQFILSSKKLLLSDSGFYLCAWRGGGEAFFGQGTRLTVV.